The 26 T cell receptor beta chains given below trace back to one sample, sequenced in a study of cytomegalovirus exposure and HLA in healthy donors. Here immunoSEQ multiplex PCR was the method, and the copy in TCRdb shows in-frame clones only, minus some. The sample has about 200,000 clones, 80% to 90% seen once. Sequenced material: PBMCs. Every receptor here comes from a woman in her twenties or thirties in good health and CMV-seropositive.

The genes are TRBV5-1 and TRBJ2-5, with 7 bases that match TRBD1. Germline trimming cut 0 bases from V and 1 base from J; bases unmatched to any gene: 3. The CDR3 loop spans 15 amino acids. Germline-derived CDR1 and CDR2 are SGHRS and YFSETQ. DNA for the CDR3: TGCGCCAGCAGCTTGGAGGGACAGCGCCAAGAGACCCAGTACTTC. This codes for CASSLEGQRQETQYF.

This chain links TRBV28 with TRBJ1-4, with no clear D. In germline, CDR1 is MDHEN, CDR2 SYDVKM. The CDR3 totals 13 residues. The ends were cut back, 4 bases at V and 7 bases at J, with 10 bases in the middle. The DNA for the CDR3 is TGTGCCAGCAGTTCATACAGTGGTGAAAAACTGTTTTTT. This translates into CASSSYSGEKLFF.

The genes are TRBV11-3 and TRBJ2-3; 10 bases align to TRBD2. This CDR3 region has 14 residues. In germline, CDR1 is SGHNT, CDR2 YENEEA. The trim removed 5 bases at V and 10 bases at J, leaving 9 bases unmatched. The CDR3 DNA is TGTGCCAGCAGCCGCAGCGGGAGGGCCTCCTCGCAGTATTTT. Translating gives CASSRSGRASSQYF.

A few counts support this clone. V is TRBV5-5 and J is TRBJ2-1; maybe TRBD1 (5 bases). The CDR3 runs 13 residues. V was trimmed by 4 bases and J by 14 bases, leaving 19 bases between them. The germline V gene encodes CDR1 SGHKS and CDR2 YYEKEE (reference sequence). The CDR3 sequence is CASSPDNGLLKFF. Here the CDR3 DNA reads TGTGCCAGCAGCCCGGACAATGGGCTCCTCAAGTTCTTC.

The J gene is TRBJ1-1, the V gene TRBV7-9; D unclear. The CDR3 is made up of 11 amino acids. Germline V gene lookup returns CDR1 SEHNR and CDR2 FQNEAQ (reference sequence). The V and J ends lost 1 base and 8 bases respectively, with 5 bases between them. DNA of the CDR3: TGTGCCAGCAGCTTAGGAGGAGAAGCTTTCTTT. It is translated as CASSLGGEAFF.

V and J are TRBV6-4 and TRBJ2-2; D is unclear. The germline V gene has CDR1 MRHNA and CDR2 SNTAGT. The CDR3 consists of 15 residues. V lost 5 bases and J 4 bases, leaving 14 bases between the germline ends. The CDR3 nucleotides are TGTGCCAGCAGTCTGGATCTCCGAGGCACCGGGGAGCTGTTTTTT. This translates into CASSLDLRGTGELFF.

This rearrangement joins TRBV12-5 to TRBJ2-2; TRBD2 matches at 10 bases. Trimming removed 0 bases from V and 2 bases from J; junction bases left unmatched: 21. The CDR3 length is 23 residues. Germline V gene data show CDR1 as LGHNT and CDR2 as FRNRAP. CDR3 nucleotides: TGTGCTAGTGGTTTGGTATACCTAGCGGGAGAAAGGCCAACCGCTTCTAACACCGGGGAGCTGTTTTTT. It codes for CASGLVYLAGERPTASNTGELFF.

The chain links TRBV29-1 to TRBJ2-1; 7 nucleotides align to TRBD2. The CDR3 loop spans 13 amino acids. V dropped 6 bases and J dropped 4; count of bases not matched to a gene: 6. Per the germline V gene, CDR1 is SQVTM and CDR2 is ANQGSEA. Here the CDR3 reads CSVASGGYNEQFF. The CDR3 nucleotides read TGCAGCGTAGCTAGCGGCGGATACAATGAGCAGTTCTTC.

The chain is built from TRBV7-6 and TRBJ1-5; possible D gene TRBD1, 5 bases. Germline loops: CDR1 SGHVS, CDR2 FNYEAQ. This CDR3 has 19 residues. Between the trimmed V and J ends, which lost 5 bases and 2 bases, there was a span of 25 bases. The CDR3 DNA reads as TGTGCCAGCAGCCTCGGGGGGATTCCGGGAAGAGGTGGCAATCAGCCCCAGCATTTT. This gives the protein CASSLGGIPGRGGNQPQHF.

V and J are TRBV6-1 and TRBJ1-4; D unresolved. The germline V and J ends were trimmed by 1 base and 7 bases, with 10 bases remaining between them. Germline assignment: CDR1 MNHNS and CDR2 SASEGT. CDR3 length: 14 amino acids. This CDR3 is CASSEVRAGEKLFF. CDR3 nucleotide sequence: TGTGCCAGCAGTGAAGTAAGGGCGGGTGAAAAACTGTTTTTT.

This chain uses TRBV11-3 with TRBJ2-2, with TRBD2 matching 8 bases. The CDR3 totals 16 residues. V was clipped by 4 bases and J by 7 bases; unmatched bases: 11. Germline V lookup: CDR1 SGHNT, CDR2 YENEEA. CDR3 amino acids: CASSSWGTSGNGELFF. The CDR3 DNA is TGTGCCAGCAGCTCCTGGGGAACTAGCGGAAACGGGGAGCTGTTTTTT.

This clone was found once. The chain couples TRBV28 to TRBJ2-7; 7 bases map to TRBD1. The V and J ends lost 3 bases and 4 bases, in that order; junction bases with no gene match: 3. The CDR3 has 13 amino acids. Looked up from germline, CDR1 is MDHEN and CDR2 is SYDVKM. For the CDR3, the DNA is TGTGCCAGCAGTTTCGGACAGGCGTACGAGCAGTACTTC. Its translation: CASSFGQAYEQYF.

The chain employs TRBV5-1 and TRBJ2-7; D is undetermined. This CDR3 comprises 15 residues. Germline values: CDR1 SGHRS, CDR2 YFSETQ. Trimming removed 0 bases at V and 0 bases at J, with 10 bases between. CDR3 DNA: TGCGCCAGCAGCTTGGCGATTAGCATCTCCTACGAGCAGTACTTC. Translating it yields CASSLAISISYEQYF.

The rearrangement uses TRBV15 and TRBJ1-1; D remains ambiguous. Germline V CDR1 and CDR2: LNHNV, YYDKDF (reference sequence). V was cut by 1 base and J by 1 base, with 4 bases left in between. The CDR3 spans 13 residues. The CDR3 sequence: CATSRAENTEAFF. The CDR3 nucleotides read TGTGCCACCAGCAGAGCAGAGAACACTGAAGCTTTCTTT.

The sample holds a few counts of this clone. This CDR3 is CASSRAGLGTDTQYF. The CDR3, as DNA: TGTGCCAGTAGTAGGGCAGGCTTAGGCACAGATACGCAGTATTTT. The genes are TRBV19 and TRBJ2-3; D gene ambiguous. The CDR3 length is 15 residues. Germline CDR1 is LNHDA and CDR2 is SQIVND (reference sequence). The V end lost 4 bases, the J end lost 1 base, and 12 bases lay between the germline ends.

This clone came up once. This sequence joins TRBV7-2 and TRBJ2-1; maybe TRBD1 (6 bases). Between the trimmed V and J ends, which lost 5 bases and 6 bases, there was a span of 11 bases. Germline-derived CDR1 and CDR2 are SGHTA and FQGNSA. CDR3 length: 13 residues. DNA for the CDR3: TGTGCCAGCAGCCCAGGGGTTGGCAATGAGCAGTTCTTC. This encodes CASSPGVGNEQFF.

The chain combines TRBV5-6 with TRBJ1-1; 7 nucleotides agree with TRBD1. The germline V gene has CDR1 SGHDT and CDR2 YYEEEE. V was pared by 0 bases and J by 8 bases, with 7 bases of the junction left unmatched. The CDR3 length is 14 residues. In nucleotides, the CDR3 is TGTGCCAGCAGCTTGGATAGCAGGGGGACAGAAGCTTTCTTT. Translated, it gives CASSLDSRGTEAFF.

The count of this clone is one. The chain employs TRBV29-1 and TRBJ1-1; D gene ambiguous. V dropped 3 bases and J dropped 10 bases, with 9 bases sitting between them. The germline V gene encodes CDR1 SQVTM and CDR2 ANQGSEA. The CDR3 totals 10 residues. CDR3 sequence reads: CSVDQEPAFF. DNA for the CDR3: TGCAGCGTTGATCAGGAACCAGCTTTCTTT. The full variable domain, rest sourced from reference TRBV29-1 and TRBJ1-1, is SAVISQKPSRDICQRGTSLTIQCQVDSQVTMMFWYRQQPGQSLTLIATANQGSEATYESGFVIDKFPISRPNLTFSTLTVSNMSPEDSSIYLCSVDQEPAFFGQGTRLTVV.

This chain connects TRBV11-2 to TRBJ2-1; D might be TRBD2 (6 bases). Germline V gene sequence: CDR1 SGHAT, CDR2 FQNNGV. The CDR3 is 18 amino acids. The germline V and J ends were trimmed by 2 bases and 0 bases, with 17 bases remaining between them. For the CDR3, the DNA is TGTGCCAGCAGCTTATTAATTACTAGCAAGCTCTCCTACAATGAGCAGTTCTTC. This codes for CASSLLITSKLSYNEQFF. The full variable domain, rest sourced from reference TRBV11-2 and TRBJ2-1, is EAGVAQSPRYKIIEKRQSVAFWCNPISGHATLYWYQQILGQGPKLLIQFQNNGVVDDSQLPKDRFSAERLKGVDSTLKIQPAKLEDSAVYLCASSLLITSKLSYNEQFFGPGTRLTVL.

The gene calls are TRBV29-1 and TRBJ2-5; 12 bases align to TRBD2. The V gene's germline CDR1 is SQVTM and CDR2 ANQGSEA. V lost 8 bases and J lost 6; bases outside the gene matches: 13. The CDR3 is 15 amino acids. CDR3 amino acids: CSTSIPLAGGQTQYF. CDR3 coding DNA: TGCAGCACATCCATCCCTCTAGCGGGAGGGCAGACCCAGTACTTC.

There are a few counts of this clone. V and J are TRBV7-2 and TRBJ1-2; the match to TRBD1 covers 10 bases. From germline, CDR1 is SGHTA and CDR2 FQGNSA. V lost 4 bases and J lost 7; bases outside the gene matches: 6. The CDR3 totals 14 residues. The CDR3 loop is CASSSGTGDSGYTF. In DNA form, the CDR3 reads TGTGCCAGCAGCTCCGGGACAGGGGACTCTGGCTACACCTTC.

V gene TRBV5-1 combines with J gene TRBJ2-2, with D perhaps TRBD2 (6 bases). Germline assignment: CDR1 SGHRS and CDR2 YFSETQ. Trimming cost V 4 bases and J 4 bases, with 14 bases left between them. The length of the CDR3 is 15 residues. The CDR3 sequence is CASSPEGRGTGELFF. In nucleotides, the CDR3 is TGCGCCAGCAGCCCCGAGGGGCGGGGCACCGGGGAGCTGTTTTTT.

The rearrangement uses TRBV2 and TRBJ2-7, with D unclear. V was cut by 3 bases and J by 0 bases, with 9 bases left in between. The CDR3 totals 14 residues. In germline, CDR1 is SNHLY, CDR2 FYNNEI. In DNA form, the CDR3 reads TGTGCCAGCAGTGATTATCGAGGCTCCTACGAGCAGTACTTC. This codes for CASSDYRGSYEQYF.

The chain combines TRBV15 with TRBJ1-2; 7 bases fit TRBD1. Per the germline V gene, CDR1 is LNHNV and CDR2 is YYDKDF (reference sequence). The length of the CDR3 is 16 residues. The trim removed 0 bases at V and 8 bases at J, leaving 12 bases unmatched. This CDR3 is CATSRDLSRTGGGYTF. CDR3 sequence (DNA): TGTGCCACCAGCAGAGATTTGTCCAGGACAGGTGGAGGCTACACCTTC.

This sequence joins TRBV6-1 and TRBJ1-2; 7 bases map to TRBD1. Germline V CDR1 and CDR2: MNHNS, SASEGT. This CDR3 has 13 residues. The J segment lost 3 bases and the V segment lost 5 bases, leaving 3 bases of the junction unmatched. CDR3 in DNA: TGTGCCAGCAGTATAGACAGGGACTATGGCTACACCTTC. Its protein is CASSIDRDYGYTF.

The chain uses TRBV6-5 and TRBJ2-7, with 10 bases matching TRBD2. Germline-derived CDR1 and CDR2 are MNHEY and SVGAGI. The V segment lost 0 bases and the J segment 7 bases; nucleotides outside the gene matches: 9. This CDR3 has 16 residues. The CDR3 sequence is CASSYSIAAGGYEQYF. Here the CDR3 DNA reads TGTGCCAGCAGTTACTCGATAGCAGCGGGAGGGTATGAGCAGTACTTC.